This T cell receptor (beta chain) appears in the sequencing data of a study of T cell repertoires in ileal Crohn's disease. General study points: Compared with non-smokers, active smokers at surgery showed more clonal expansions.

Noted time point: neoterminal ileum biopsy at postoperative endoscopy, about 6 months after surgery. Eligibility required adulthood, ileal or ileocolonic Crohn's disease and indicated ileocolonic resection. Germline V lookup: CDR1 SEHNR, CDR2 FQNEAQ (reference sequence). The CDR3 loop spans 15 amino acids. The assay was immunoSEQ multiplex PCR, and TCRdb's table has in-frame clones only and misses some. Of 2,000 to 2,500 clones listed, nearly 80% were seen once; the top ten hold over 20%. As regards this clone: The antigen remains unidentified.

The TCR originated in an adult with Crohn's disease. Sequenced: ileal tissue. The chain employs TRBV7-9 and TRBJ2-5; tentatively, D is TRBD1 (7 bases). The better agreement between TRBJ2-7 and the DNA end casts doubt on the J call. The CDR3: CASSLKGQGGYEQYF. The CDR3 DNA follows: TGTGCCAGCAGCTTAAAGGGGCAGGGGGGCTACGAGCAGTACTTC.